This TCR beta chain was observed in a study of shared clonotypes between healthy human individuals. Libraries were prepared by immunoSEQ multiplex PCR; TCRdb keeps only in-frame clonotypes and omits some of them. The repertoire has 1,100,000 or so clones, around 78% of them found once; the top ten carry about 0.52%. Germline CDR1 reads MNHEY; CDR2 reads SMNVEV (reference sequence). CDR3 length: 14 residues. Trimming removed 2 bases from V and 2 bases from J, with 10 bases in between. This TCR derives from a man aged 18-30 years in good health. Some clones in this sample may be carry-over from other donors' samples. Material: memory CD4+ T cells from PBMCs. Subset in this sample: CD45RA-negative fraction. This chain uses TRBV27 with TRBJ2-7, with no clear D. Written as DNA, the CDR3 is TGTGCCAGCAGTTTACGATTTCGAACCTACGAGCAGTACTTC. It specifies CASSLRFRTYEQYF.